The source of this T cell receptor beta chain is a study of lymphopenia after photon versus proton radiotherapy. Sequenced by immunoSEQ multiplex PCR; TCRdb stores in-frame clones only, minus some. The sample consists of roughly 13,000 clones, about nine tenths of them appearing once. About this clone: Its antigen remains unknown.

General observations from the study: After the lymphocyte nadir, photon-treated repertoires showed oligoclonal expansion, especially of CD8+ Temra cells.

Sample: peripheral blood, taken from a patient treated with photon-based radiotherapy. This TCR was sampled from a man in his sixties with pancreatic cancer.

The CDR3, as DNA: TGCAGCGTTGCCCAGCGGGGGTCGTTCTACGAGCAGTACTTC. It codes for CSVAQRGSFYEQYF. The chain combines TRBV29-1 with TRBJ2-7; 8 nucleotides agree with TRBD2. CDR1 and CDR2 from the germline V gene are SQVTM and ANQGSEA. CDR3 size: 14 residues. The trim removed 4 bases at V and 3 bases at J, leaving 8 bases unmatched.